The rows below give T cell receptor beta chains drawn from one sample of a study of cytomegalovirus exposure and HLA in healthy donors. TCRdb's copy holds only in-frame clones and misses some; the assay was immunoSEQ multiplex PCR. The sample lists approximately 54,000 clones; roughly nine tenths were seen once. Source material: PBMCs. The receptors originated from a woman between 18 and 29 years old in good health and CMV-seropositive. The CDR3 runs from the conserved cysteine through the conserved F or W. Each record gives: D gene, V gene, clone size, J gene, CDR3 DNA, CDR3 protein. D genes are given only for firm matches. A row's size may be missing; if present it is once, few, many or a size class.

.	TRBV11-3	.	TRBJ2-1	TGTGCCAGCAGCTTAGAGCAGGCCTACAATGAGCAGTTCTTC	CASSLEQAYNEQFF
.	TRBV2	.	TRBJ2-5	TGTGCCAGTATTACCGGGGTAAACCAAGAGACCCAGTACTTC	CASITGVNQETQYF
.	TRBV5-1	.	TRBJ2-3	TGCGCCAGCAGCTTGGGACAAAGCACAGATACGCAGTATTTT	CASSLGQSTDTQYF
TRBD1	TRBV5-1	few	TRBJ1-3	TGCGCCAGCAGCTTGCTCAGGGGGTTCTCTGGAAACACCATATATTTT	CASSLLRGFSGNTIYF
TRBD1	TRBV5-1	.	TRBJ2-3	TGCGCCAGCAGCTTGGGGGCAGGGGGCGCGGGCACAGATACGCAGTATTTT	CASSLGAGGAGTDTQYF
TRBD2	TRBV28	once	TRBJ2-7	TGTGCCAGCAGTTTAGCGGGGGGGACCTACGAGCAGTACTTC	CASSLAGGTYEQYF
.	TRBV6-5	few	TRBJ1-3	TGTGCCAGCAGTTACTCGCAGGGAATCCCTGGAAACACCATATATTTT	CASSYSQGIPGNTIYF
.	TRBV27	.	TRBJ2-3	TGTGCCAGCAGTCCTCCCGGGGGGCCCACAGATACGCAGTATTTT	CASSPPGGPTDTQYF
TRBD2	TRBV18	.	TRBJ2-3	TGTGCCAGCTCACCTCTAGCGGTGCAGCGAGATACGCAGTATTTT	CASSPLAVQRDTQYF
TRBD2	TRBV28	.	TRBJ2-2	TGTGCCAGCAGTTTACTGTCTAGCGGGGGGCCTACCGGGGAGCTGTTTTTT	CASSLLSSGGPTGELFF
.	TRBV15	.	TRBJ2-3	TGTGCCACCAGCAGAGATAGTCCGGGGAGTGGAGATACGCAGTATTTT	CATSRDSPGSGDTQYF
TRBD2	TRBV5-6	.	TRBJ2-1	TGTGCCAGCAGGTGGGGACTAAACTACAATGAGCAGTTCTTC	CASRWGLNYNEQFF
TRBD1	TRBV15	few	TRBJ2-7	TGTGCCACCAGGGGGGGACAGGGGGCCCAATACGAGCAGTACTTC	CATRGGQGAQYEQYF
TRBD1	TRBV7-2	once	TRBJ2-1	TGTGCCAGCAGCCTACAGGGGGCTCACAATGAGCAGTTCTTC	CASSLQGAHNEQFF
.	TRBV28	.	TRBJ1-2	TGTGCCAGCAGTTTAGGGGGCAGGACAAACAACTATGGCTACACCTTC	CASSLGGRTNNYGYTF
.	TRBV27	.	TRBJ2-5	TGTGCCAGCAGTCTCAGCAAGGACACAACCAGGGAGACCCAGTACTTC	CASSLSKDTTRETQYF
TRBD2	TRBV6-4	.	TRBJ2-3	TGTGCCAGCAGTGACTCCAGCGGGGGGGCTCCTAATACGCAGTATTTT	CASSDSSGGAPNTQYF